This T cell receptor beta chain was documented in a study of beta chain features in type 1 diabetes. Findings of the study overall: Moderate but significant shortening of TCRB CDR3s was recorded in all four CD4+ subsets from Type 1 diabetes patients.

Sorted CD4+ subsets: naive, central memory, regulatory, stem cell-like memory (CD45RO/CCR7/CD25/CD127/CD95/CD27 panel). The entirety of the isolated RNA underwent reverse transcription, so expressed TCRB transcripts were sequenced. Generated by immunoSEQ multiplex PCR, the TCRdb table keeps only in-frame clones and is missing some. The profile shows about 220,000 clones, about a tenth of them singletons. This clone was seen a handful of times. Its antigen is still unknown. This CDR3 spans 14 amino acids. Germline V gene lookup returns CDR1 MNHEY and CDR2 SMNVEV (reference sequence). The V gene lost 5 bases and the J gene lost 6 bases, with 13 bases spanning the gap.

The chain is built from TRBV27 and TRBJ2-2; TRBD2 is a possible D gene (5 bases). The sample consisted of central memory CD4+ T cells from blood. This receptor was identified in a man aged 18-30 years in good health. This CDR3 is CASSRTTRAGELFF. The CDR3 region has the DNA TGTGCCAGCAGTCGAACTACTAGGGCCGGGGAGCTGTTTTTT.